Below, 32 T cell receptor beta chains from the same sample are listed, as sequenced in a study of blood T cell repertoires in COVID-19 (dated by TCRdb to between 2020 and 2021). The method was the immunoSEQ multiplex PCR assay. TCRdb obtained this table from immuneACCESS and retained in-frame rearrangements with V and J assigned. These tables miss some clones; where compared with another copy, unresolved V genes account for less than half of the shortfall, and the remainder is unexplained. Recorded for this sample are around 130,000 clones; just over 75% of them occurred a single time. The top ten constitute about a tenth of the sample. Sequenced input: peripheral blood. The receptor set was obtained from a human donor in a cohort sampled during active COVID-19.

This clone has a handful of counts. V usage is TRBV6-1 and J usage is TRBJ1-1; the match to TRBD1 covers 7 bases. V lost 3 bases and J lost 3; bases outside the gene matches: 7. Looked up from germline, CDR1 is MNHNS and CDR2 is SASEGT. The CDR3 covers 15 residues. The DNA for the CDR3 is TGTGCCAGCAGTGAGGCAGGGGGATGGGACACTGAAGCTTTCTTT. Translating gives CASSEAGGWDTEAFF.

V usage is TRBV6-5 and J usage is TRBJ1-2; D may be TRBD1 (5 bases). This CDR3 is 14 amino acids long. V was pared by 6 bases and J by 7 bases, with 18 bases between. Germline-derived CDR1 and CDR2 are MNHEY and SVGAGI. The CDR3 here is CASREGRPGGGYTF. CDR3 DNA sequence: TGTGCCAGCAGGGAGGGACGCCCCGGCGGTGGCTACACCTTC.

This sequence joins TRBV6-6 and TRBJ2-1, with D possibly being TRBD1 (6 bases). V lost 4 bases and J 7 bases, leaving 11 bases between the germline ends. CDR3 length: 13 amino acids. The V gene's germline CDR1 is MNHNY and CDR2 SVGAGI (reference sequence). DNA for the CDR3: TGTGCCAGCAGTTTTACAGGGAAGAATGAGCAGTTCTTC. Amino acid sequence: CASSFTGKNEQFF.

The rearrangement uses TRBV2 and TRBJ1-6; the match to TRBD1 covers 9 bases. The CDR3 has 14 amino acids. Germline-derived CDR1 and CDR2 are SNHLY and FYNNEI. J gave up 10 bases and V 3 bases, and 4 bases lay outside the gene matches. The CDR3 is CASSEDRGPSPLHF. CDR3 in DNA: TGTGCCAGCAGTGAGGACAGGGGCCCCTCACCCCTCCACTTT.

The chain couples TRBV7-8 to TRBJ1-4; a possible D gene is TRBD1 (6 bases). V shed 2 bases and J shed 4 bases, with 8 bases lying between them. This CDR3 spans 14 amino acids. Germline loops: CDR1 SGHVS, CDR2 FQNEAQ. DNA for the CDR3: TGTGCCAGCAGCTTATGGACAGTTAATGAAAAACTGTTTTTT. This sequence encodes CASSLWTVNEKLFF.

This chain joins TRBV12-2 and TRBJ2-1; the table's D call TRBD2 went unverified against the DNA. TRBV12-2 corresponds to a pseudogene. The CDR3 has 19 amino acids. Here the CDR3 DNA reads TGTGCAAGTCGCCAATCTTGGGCGGGGCCCACAAAACTATACAATGAGCAGTTCTTC. Protein sequence: CASRQSWAGPTKLYNEQFF.

V and J are TRBV7-9 and TRBJ2-1; tentative D call: TRBD2 (5 bases). The V and J ends lost 5 bases and 0 bases respectively, with 14 bases between them. This CDR3 region has 16 residues. Germline CDR1 SEHNR, CDR2 FQNEAQ (reference sequence). CDR3 in DNA: TGTGCCAGCAGCCCAGTTCGTGGGAGCTCCTACAATGAGCAGTTCTTC. Its protein product is CASSPVRGSSYNEQFF. Supplemented by reference TRBV7-9 and TRBJ2-1, the full variable domain reads DTGVSQNPRHKITKRGQNVTFRCDPISEHNRLYWYRQTLGQGPEFLTYFQNEAQLEKSRLLSDRFSAERPKGSFSTLEIQRTEQGDSAMYLCASSPVRGSSYNEQFFGPGTRLTVL.

This clone was seen a few times. The V and J genes are TRBV13 and TRBJ2-2, with no clear D. The CDR3 covers 12 residues. The germline V gene has CDR1 PRHDT and CDR2 FYEKMQ (reference sequence). Between the trimmed V and J ends, which lost 6 bases and 7 bases, there was a span of 9 bases. CDR3 loop: CASRELGGELFF. The CDR3 DNA reads TGTGCCAGCAGAGAGCTCGGCGGGGAGCTGTTTTTT.

V usage is TRBV30 and J usage is TRBJ1-1, with TRBD1 as a possible D gene (5 bases). The CDR3 loop spans 15 amino acids. Germline V gives CDR1 GTSNPN, CDR2 SVGIG (reference sequence). Trimming pared 5 bases from V and 6 bases from J, leaving 22 bases between. The CDR3 sequence: CAWLVSGLRASEAFF. Here the CDR3 DNA reads TGTGCCTGGTTGGTATCGGGACTCCGAGCGTCTGAAGCTTTCTTT.

This clone has only a few counts. The chain has TRBV6-6 and TRBJ2-1, with 8 positions matching TRBD2. This CDR3 spans 15 amino acids. Per the germline V gene, CDR1 is MNHNY and CDR2 is SVGAGI (reference sequence). V lost 8 bases to trimming and J lost 10 bases; unmatched junction nucleotides: 16. Here the CDR3 reads CASGPLTGGPEEQFF. The CDR3 DNA reads as TGTGCCAGCGGCCCTCTGACGGGGGGGCCAGAGGAGCAGTTCTTC.

This chain uses TRBV5-4 with TRBJ2-1; the D gene is possibly TRBD2 (6 bases). Germline-derived CDR1 and CDR2 are SGHNT and YYREEE (reference sequence). The CDR3 is made up of 16 amino acids. The V end lost 6 bases, the J end lost 2 bases, and 18 bases lay between the germline ends. The DNA of the CDR3 is TGTGCCAGCACCCTTTGGGGGGTGGGGGCCTACAATGAGCAGTTCTTC. Its protein is CASTLWGVGAYNEQFF.

This chain links TRBV28 with TRBJ1-5; D is uncertain. CDR1 is MDHEN, CDR2 SYDVKM, per germline. V lost 3 bases, J lost 0 bases, and 9 bases lay in between. The CDR3 totals 15 residues. CDR3 nucleotide sequence: TGTGCCAGCAGTTTTCAACAGTTTAGCAATCAGCCCCAGCATTTT. This encodes CASSFQQFSNQPQHF. The whole variable domain, remainder taken from reference TRBV28 and TRBJ1-5, is DVKVTQSSRYLVKRTGEKVFLECVQDMDHENMFWYRQDPGLGLRLIYFSYDVKMKEKGDIPEGYSVSREKKERFSLILESASTNQTSMYLCASSFQQFSNQPQHFGDGTRLSIL.

V gene TRBV10-3 combines with J gene TRBJ2-7; D uncertain. This CDR3 is built from 13 residues. V gave up 2 bases and J gave up 5 bases, with 10 bases separating them. Per the germline V gene, CDR1 is ENHRY and CDR2 is SYGVKD. The CDR3 bases are TGTGCCATCAGTGAGCGCACTGAGGACGAGCAGTACTTC. This encodes CAISERTEDEQYF.

This chain joins TRBV2 and TRBJ1-1, with TRBD1 matching over 9 bases. The CDR3 length is 16 residues. Germline V gene data show CDR1 as SNHLY and CDR2 as FYNNEI. The V and J ends lost 6 bases and 6 bases, in that order; junction bases with no gene match: 14. The CDR3: CASRAAFTGGGSEAFF. The CDR3 DNA is TGTGCCAGCAGGGCGGCTTTTACAGGGGGCGGCTCTGAAGCTTTCTTT. Complete variable domain (other parts from reference TRBV2 and TRBJ1-1): EPEVTQTPSHQVTQMGQEVILRCVPISNHLYFYWYRQILGQKVEFLVSFYNNEISEKSEIFDDQFSVERPDGSNFTLKIRSTKLEDSAMYFCASRAAFTGGGSEAFFGQGTRLTVV.

The chain has TRBV27 and TRBJ2-7; 8 nucleotides agree with TRBD2. The CDR3 is 12 amino acids. Germline V gene lookup returns CDR1 MNHEY and CDR2 SMNVEV (reference sequence). With V trimmed by 3 bases and J by 9 bases, 4 bases remained unmatched. CDR3 protein: CASSLTGGRQYF. As DNA, the CDR3 is TGTGCCAGCAGTTTGACGGGAGGGAGGCAGTACTTC.

This chain uses TRBV19 with TRBJ1-1; the match to TRBD1 covers 8 bases. Germline CDR1 is LNHDA and CDR2 is SQIVND (reference sequence). V gave up 8 bases and J gave up 0 bases; unmatched junction bases: 11. This CDR3 has 16 amino acids. The CDR3 nucleotides are TGTGCCAGTGGGAACGGGACAGGACTCATGAACACTGAAGCTTTCTTT. This encodes CASGNGTGLMNTEAFF.

This clone was seen a handful of times. The chain uses TRBV24-1 and TRBJ2-2, with 8 nucleotides matching TRBD2. The CDR3 spans 15 residues. Germline CDR1 and CDR2: KGHDR and SFDVKD. Trimming took 4 bases from V and 5 from J; bases not matched to a gene: 5. The CDR3 region is CATSDPRGRTGELFF. The CDR3 DNA follows: TGTGCCACCAGTGACCCTCGCGGGAGGACCGGGGAGCTGTTTTTT.

V usage is TRBV5-1 and J usage is TRBJ1-2; a possible D gene is TRBD1 (5 bases). This CDR3 is 15 amino acids long. Per the germline V gene, CDR1 is SGHRS and CDR2 is YFSETQ. Trimming cost V 4 bases and J 4 bases, with 17 bases left between them. CDR3 residues: CASSPDGGLTYGYTF. The DNA for the CDR3 is TGCGCCAGCAGCCCCGACGGGGGTCTCACCTATGGCTACACCTTC.

CDR3 amino acids: CSVKDQYEQYF. CDR3 DNA sequence: TGCAGTGTTAAAGATCAGTACGAGCAGTACTTC. V gene TRBV20-1 combines with J gene TRBJ2-7; no reliable D call. This CDR3 is built from 11 residues. V gave up 7 bases and J gave up 4 bases, with 11 bases separating them. CDR1 and CDR2 from the germline V gene are DFQATT and SNEGSKA (reference sequence).

The CDR3 is CASSLTGVGQPQHF. CDR3 coding DNA: TGCGCCAGCAGCTTGACAGGGGTGGGTCAGCCCCAGCATTTT. The V call is TRBV5-1, the J call TRBJ1-5; 7 nucleotides agree with TRBD1. With V trimmed by 1 base and J by 6 bases, 4 bases remained unmatched. The germline gives CDR1 SGHRS, CDR2 YFSETQ. The CDR3 contains 14 residues.

The gene calls are TRBV6-5 and TRBJ1-3; 7 bases map to TRBD1. The germline gives CDR1 MNHEY, CDR2 SVGAGI. V lost 6 bases, J lost 2 bases, and 4 bases stayed unmatched. CDR3 length: 14 residues. The CDR3 loop is CASRRQGAGNTIYF. CDR3 nucleotide sequence: TGTGCCAGCAGAAGGCAGGGGGCTGGAAACACCATATATTTT.

This chain uses TRBV18 with TRBJ2-1; possibly TRBD1 for D (6 bases). Looked up from germline, CDR1 is KGHSH and CDR2 is LQKENI. V was cut by 5 bases and J by 0 bases, with 23 bases left in between. The CDR3 runs 19 residues. CDR3 nucleotides: TGTGCCAGCTCATTCTACAGGGCCCTTATTACTGACTCCTACAATGAGCAGTTCTTC. It is translated as CASSFYRALITDSYNEQFF. The full variable domain, with the rest looked up from reference TRBV18 and TRBJ2-1, is NAGVMQNPRHLVRRRGQEARLRCSPMKGHSHVYWYRQLPEEGLKFMVYLQKENIIDESGMPKERFSAEFPKEGPSILRIQQVVRGDSAAYFCASSFYRALITDSYNEQFFGPGTRLTVL.

This chain uses TRBV5-4 with TRBJ1-6; D gene ambiguous. The germline CDR1 and CDR2 sequences are SGHNT and YYREEE (reference sequence). The V and J ends lost 0 bases and 6 bases respectively, with 10 bases between them. This CDR3 contains 15 residues. CDR3 loop: CASSLDSDLNSPLHF. The CDR3 region has the DNA TGTGCCAGCAGCTTGGACAGTGATCTTAATTCACCCCTCCACTTT.

This clone showed up just a few times. The chain is built from TRBV19 and TRBJ2-7; 7 bases line up with TRBD1. Germline V gives CDR1 LNHDA, CDR2 SQIVND (reference sequence). The trim removed 1 base at V and 3 bases at J, leaving 0 bases unmatched. This CDR3 is 13 amino acids long. The CDR3, as DNA: TGTGCCAGTAGTATAGCAGGGGGCTACGAGCAGTACTTC. It is translated as CASSIAGGYEQYF.

J is TRBJ2-6 and V is TRBV5-6, with TRBD2 as a possible D gene (5 bases). This CDR3 region has 17 residues. The germline V and J ends were trimmed by 0 bases and 4 bases, with 14 bases remaining between them. The germline V gene encodes CDR1 SGHDT and CDR2 YYEEEE. CDR3 amino acids: CASSLARGLGGANVLTF. The DNA for the CDR3 is TGTGCCAGCAGCTTGGCTCGGGGATTGGGAGGGGCCAACGTCCTGACTTTC.

The rearrangement links TRBV18 to TRBJ1-3; D gene unclear. This CDR3 has 14 amino acids. Looked up from germline, CDR1 is KGHSH and CDR2 is LQKENI. Trimming pared 2 bases from V and 6 bases from J, leaving 11 bases between. CDR3 DNA sequence: TGTGCCAGCTCACCAGGAACAGCCGAAAACACCATATATTTT. This gives the protein CASSPGTAENTIYF.

This clone occurred a few times. The chain uses TRBV19 and TRBJ1-3; D might be TRBD1 (5 bases). The ends were cut back, 4 bases at V and 4 bases at J, with 17 bases in the middle. The CDR3 has 16 amino acids. CDR1 and CDR2 from the germline V gene are LNHDA and SQIVND (reference sequence). The CDR3 protein is CASSRDRTPGGNTIYF. In DNA form, the CDR3 reads TGTGCCAGTAGTAGAGACAGAACCCCAGGAGGAAACACCATATATTTT.

The chain has TRBV28 and TRBJ2-4, with D tentatively TRBD1 (6 bases). The CDR3 is made up of 15 amino acids. Germline V gene data show CDR1 as MDHEN and CDR2 as SYDVKM. V was clipped by 6 bases and J by 1 base, with 13 bases between them. The CDR3 reads CASRQGWVAKNIQYF. The CDR3, as DNA: TGTGCCAGCAGGCAGGGGTGGGTGGCCAAAAACATTCAGTACTTC. Drawing the rest from reference TRBV28 and TRBJ2-4, the complete variable domain is DVKVTQSSRYLVKRTGEKVFLECVQDMDHENMFWYRQDPGLGLRLIYFSYDVKMKEKGDIPEGYSVSREKKERFSLILESASTNQTSMYLCASRQGWVAKNIQYFGAGTRLSVL.

The V call is TRBV18, the J call TRBJ1-1; D not resolved. Germline CDR1 and CDR2: KGHSH and LQKENI. The CDR3 is made up of 16 amino acids. Trimming shortened V by 1 base and J by 4 bases, and 16 bases separated the two germline ends. The CDR3 nucleotides are TGTGCCAGCTCACCACAAGTTGCCGCGGAGGGCACTGAAGCTTTCTTT. Residues: CASSPQVAAEGTEAFF.

As concerns this clone: The same CDR3 also results from other DNA sequences found in this sample. The gene calls are TRBV6-1 and TRBJ2-7, with D tentatively TRBD2 (5 bases). V gave up 3 bases and J gave up 3 bases, with 6 bases separating them. This CDR3 has 12 residues. Germline CDR1 reads MNHNS; CDR2 reads SASEGT. The CDR3 sequence is CASSDRGYEQYF. The DNA for the CDR3 is TGTGCCAGCAGTGACCGGGGCTACGAGCAGTACTTC.

The genes are TRBV5-6 and TRBJ1-3; 10 positions match TRBD1. Looked up from germline, CDR1 is SGHDT and CDR2 is YYEEEE. Losses at the gene ends were 4 bases for V and 3 bases for J; bases not matched to a gene: 4. The CDR3 covers 15 residues. CDR3 nucleotide sequence: TGTGCCAGCAGCCTGGGACAGGGGTTTGGAAACACCATATATTTT. This sequence encodes CASSLGQGFGNTIYF.

The V gene is TRBV7-2, the J gene TRBJ2-1, with 9 nucleotides matching TRBD2. The germline gives CDR1 SGHTA, CDR2 FQGNSA. The trim removed 1 base at V and 7 bases at J, leaving 5 bases unmatched. The CDR3 consists of 15 residues. CDR3 loop: CASSLGLRGGNEQFF. CDR3 nucleotides: TGTGCCAGCAGCTTAGGGTTGCGGGGGGGGAATGAGCAGTTCTTC.